These 6 T cell receptor beta chains were sequenced from one sample in a study of Graves' ophthalmopathy and Graves' hyperthyroidism. RNA served as the template for amplifying TCR beta CDR3 regions. Second-round multiplex PCR followed a first-round RT-PCR using HTBI primers. TCRdb reprocessed the multiplex PCR reads with MiXCR, giving one entry per CDR3 protein. The data contain 900,000 to 1,200,000 distinct CDR3 sequences, 35% to 40% of them singletons. Sequencing input: peripheral blood or thyroid tissue (not recorded which). These receptors all come from an adult man with Graves' hyperthyroidism.

This chain links TRBV29-1 with TRBJ2-6, with 7 positions matching TRBD1. Germline-derived CDR1 and CDR2 are SQVTM and ANQGSEA. This CDR3 spans 16 amino acids. With 4 bases clipped from V and 0 bases from J, the junction kept 6 bases outside the gene matches. CDR3 region: CSVVGGMNSGANVLTF. DNA of the CDR3: TGCAGCGTTGTAGGGGGCATGAACTCTGGGGCCAACGTCCTGACTTTC.

The rearrangement uses TRBV20-1 and TRBJ1-5; D unresolved. Germline CDR1 DFQATT, CDR2 SNEGSKA (reference sequence). This CDR3 has 11 amino acids. The CDR3 DNA reads TGCAGCTCCCCATGGCTTGAGACCCAGCATTTT. This translates into CSSPWLETQHF.

This clonotype was seen ten or more times. The J gene is TRBJ1-1, the V gene TRBV20-1; D is ambiguous. V lost 1 base and J 1 base, leaving 10 bases between the germline ends. This CDR3 has 14 amino acids. Germline-derived CDR1 and CDR2 are DFQATT and SNEGSKA (reference sequence). CDR3 protein: CSARGGDWNTEAFF. For the CDR3, the DNA is TGCAGTGCTAGAGGGGGAGACTGGAACACTGAAGCTTTCTTT.

This clonotype was recorded many times. The chain couples TRBV7-9 to TRBJ2-2, with D hard to call. The V gene lost 1 base and the J gene lost 4 bases, with 10 bases spanning the gap. This CDR3 is 15 amino acids long. Germline V gene lookup returns CDR1 SEHNR and CDR2 FQNEAQ (reference sequence). The CDR3 nucleotides read TGTGCCAGCAGCTTAGGGACGACCAGCACCGGGGAGCTGTTTTTT. It codes for CASSLGTTSTGELFF.

To note about this clonotype: An end of the junction differs from the germline gene, which may be a read error. The chain links TRBV10-3 to TRBJ2-7, with 7 positions matching TRBD2. Germline values: CDR1 ENHRY, CDR2 SYGVKD. The CDR3 length is 21 residues. The CDR3 spells CASSSWTSSKRRDGPQYEQYF. DNA of the CDR3: TGTGCCAGCAGTTCCTGGACTAGTTCCAAGCGGAGGGATGGTCCCCAATACGAGCAGTACTTC.

This chain links TRBV12-3 or TRBV12-4 with TRBJ2-7; 15 nucleotides agree with TRBD2. The V segment lost 8 bases and the J segment 4 bases; nucleotides outside the gene matches: 6. The CDR3 has 15 amino acids. CDR3 loop: CASGLGTSGGYEQYF. The CDR3 nucleotides are TGTGCCAGCGGCCTCGGGACTAGCGGGGGGTACGAGCAGTACTTC.